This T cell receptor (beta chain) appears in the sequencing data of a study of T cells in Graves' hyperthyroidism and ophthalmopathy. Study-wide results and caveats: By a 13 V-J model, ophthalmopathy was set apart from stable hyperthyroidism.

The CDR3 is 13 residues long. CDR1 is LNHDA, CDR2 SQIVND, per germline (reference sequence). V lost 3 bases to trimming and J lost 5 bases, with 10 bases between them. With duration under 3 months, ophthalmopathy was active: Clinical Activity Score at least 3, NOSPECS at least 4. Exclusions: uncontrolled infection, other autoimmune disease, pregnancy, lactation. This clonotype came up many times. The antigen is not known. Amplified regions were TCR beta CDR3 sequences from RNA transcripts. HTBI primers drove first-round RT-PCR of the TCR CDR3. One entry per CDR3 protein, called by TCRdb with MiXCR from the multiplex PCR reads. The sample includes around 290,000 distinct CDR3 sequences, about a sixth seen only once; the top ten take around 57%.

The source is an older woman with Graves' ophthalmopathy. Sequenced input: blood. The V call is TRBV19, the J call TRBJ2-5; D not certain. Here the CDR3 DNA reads TGTGCCAGTAGTATCCGAAGCGTGGAGACCCAGTACTTC. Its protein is CASSIRSVETQYF.